Listed below are T cell receptor beta chains from one sample, sequenced in a study of T-cell reconstitution after alpha-beta-depleted transplantation in children. Each CDR3 protein gets one entry after TCRdb re-called the PCR reads with MiXCR. Of a few hundred thousand distinct CDR3 sequences listed, 7.5% to 10% are singletons. Material: PBMCs from the stem cell graft donor, obtained from the stem cell graft. These receptor sequences come from a human donor who donated a stem cell graft to a child with SCID. Both conserved end residues are part of each CDR3. D genes are given only for firm matches. Clone sizes are given selectively: once, few, many, or a class where the clone is expanded.

J gene	D gene	V gene	clone size	CDR3 protein	CDR3 DNA
TRBJ1-6	NA	TRBV7-9	many	CASSPGGSPLHF	TGTGCCAGCAGCCCGGGGGGCTCACCCCTCCACTTT
TRBJ2-5	NA	TRBV12-3/TRBV12-4	many	CASSPATWGIQETQYF	TGTGCCAGCAGCCCTGCTACTTGGGGGATCCAAGAGACCCAGTACTTC
TRBJ1-1	NA	TRBV27	many	CASSSRVNTEAFF	TGTGCCAGCAGTTCCAGGGTCAACACTGAAGCTTTCTTT
TRBJ2-1	NA	TRBV5-5	few	CASSFRAQNEQFF	TGTGCCAGCAGCTTTAGGGCGCAGAATGAGCAGTTCTTC
TRBJ1-1	NA	TRBV29-1	many	CSVEDKDNTEAFF	TGCAGCGTTGAAGACAAAGACAACACTGAAGCTTTCTTT
TRBJ1-2	TRBD1	TRBV9	many	CASSPGGPNYGYTF	TGTGCCAGCAGCCCAGGGGGGCCTAACTATGGCTACACCTTC
TRBJ2-3	NA	TRBV5-1	many	CASSLLVADTQYF	TGCGCCAGCAGCTTGTTGGTCGCAGATACGCAGTATTTT
TRBJ1-1	NA	TRBV28	many	CASSLRVLNTEAFF	TGTGCCAGCAGCCTCAGGGTCTTGAACACTGAAGCTTTCTTT
TRBJ1-6	NA	TRBV5-1	few	CASSWDGSVLHF	TGCGCCAGCAGCTGGGACGGCAGTGTCCTCCACTTT
TRBJ1-6	TRBD1	TRBV5-1	many	CASSTRTGSYNSPLHF	TGCGCCAGCAGCACCCGGACAGGGAGCTATAATTCACCCCTCCACTTT
TRBJ2-2	NA	TRBV20-1	NA	CSATHTGELFF	TGCAGTGCTACTCACACCGGGGAGCTGTTTTTT
TRBJ1-2	NA	TRBV4-1	many	CASSQVRNTNYGYTF	TGCGCCAGCAGCCAGGTCAGGAACACTAACTATGGCTACACCTTC
TRBJ2-4	TRBD1	TRBV10-3	many	CAISEEGAVENIQYF	TGTGCCATCAGTGAAGAGGGGGCGGTCGAAAACATTCAGTACTTC
TRBJ2-1	TRBD2	TRBV6-1	many	CASTGWRGGINEQFF	TGTGCCAGCACAGGGTGGCGGGGGGGCATCAATGAGCAGTTCTTC
TRBJ2-1	TRBD2	TRBV24-1	few	CATSDYLADSYNEQFF	TGTGCCACCAGTGACTACCTAGCGGACTCCTACAATGAGCAGTTCTTC
TRBJ2-4	TRBD2	TRBV20-1	NA	CSARDRGGAKNIQYF	TGCAGTGCTAGAGACCGGGGAGGGGCCAAAAACATTCAGTACTTC
TRBJ1-6	NA	TRBV7-9	many	CASSLSQALMQGHNSPLHF	TGTGCCAGCAGCTTAAGCCAGGCCCTGATGCAAGGTCACAATTCACCCCTCCACTTT
TRBJ1-3	NA	TRBV20-1	many	CSARETGSGNTIYF	TGCAGTGCTAGAGAAACAGGCTCTGGAAACACCATATATTTT
TRBJ2-5	TRBD1	TRBV6-1	many	CASSDGTEQTQYF	TGTGCCAGCAGTGACGGGACAGAACAGACCCAGTACTTC
TRBJ1-2	NA	TRBV9	many	CASSVASGSPGYTF	TGTGCCAGCAGCGTAGCGAGCGGATCACCTGGCTACACCTTC
TRBJ1-1	NA	TRBV5-1	many	CASSLPGPGTEAFF	TGCGCCAGCAGCTTGCCAGGGCCGGGCACTGAAGCTTTCTTT
TRBJ2-5	TRBD1	TRBV20-1	many	CSVGDRGQETQYF	TGCAGTGTTGGGGACAGGGGTCAAGAGACCCAGTACTTC
TRBJ1-1	NA	TRBV3-1	many	CASSQDLGGRRAFF	TGTGCCAGCAGCCAAGATCTCGGGGGGCGTAGGGCTTTCTTT
TRBJ1-2	NA	TRBV20-1	many	CSATGVANYGYTF	TGCAGTGCCACGGGGGTGGCCAACTATGGCTACACCTTC
TRBJ2-5	TRBD2	TRBV6-1	many	CAIQRGGQETQYF	TGTGCCATCCAGCGGGGGGGCCAAGAGACCCAGTACTTC
TRBJ1-1	NA	TRBV18	few	CASSPQGHLNTEAFF	TGTGCCAGCTCACCTCAGGGACACCTGAACACTGAAGCTTTCTTT
TRBJ2-5	NA	TRBV20-1	many	CSATTGGAETQYF	TGCAGTGCTACGACAGGTGGTGCAGAGACCCAGTACTTC
TRBJ1-1	TRBD1	TRBV12-3/TRBV12-4	NA	CASSRQGYEAFF	TGTGCCAGCAGCCGACAGGGGTATGAAGCTTTCTTT
TRBJ2-1	NA	TRBV2	many	CASTRVGEQFF	TGTGCCAGCACTCGAGTAGGTGAGCAGTTCTTC
TRBJ2-1	TRBD1	TRBV5-6	many	CASSFTGQGEDEQFF	TGTGCCAGCAGCTTTACGGGACAGGGGGAAGATGAGCAGTTCTTC
TRBJ1-6	TRBD1	TRBV5-1	many	CASSPQGVKPTPLHF	TGCGCCAGCAGCCCCCAGGGGGTCAAGCCTACACCCCTCCACTTT
TRBJ2-3	NA	TRBV12-3/TRBV12-4	many	CASSFGGTDTQYF	TGTGCCAGCAGTTTCGGAGGTACAGATACGCAGTATTTT
TRBJ2-5	TRBD2	TRBV5-1	NA	CASSSLSGLAYGETQYF	TGCGCCAGCAGCTCGCTATCGGGACTAGCATACGGGGAGACCCAGTACTTC
TRBJ1-1	NA	TRBV12-3/TRBV12-4	many	CASSLADTEAFF	TGTGCCAGCAGTTTAGCGGACACTGAAGCTTTCTTT
TRBJ1-5	TRBD1	TRBV6-2/TRBV6-3	NA	CASGRATGGVLAQHF	TGTGCCAGCGGCCGTGCCACAGGGGGAGTACTGGCCCAGCATTTT
TRBJ2-7	NA	TRBV16	many	CASSPEAGHKSYEQYF	TGTGCCAGCAGCCCGGAGGCAGGGCACAAATCCTACGAGCAGTACTTC
TRBJ1-2	NA	TRBV5-1	many	CASSSGPLGYTF	TGCGCCAGCAGCTCCGGGCCACTGGGCTACACCTTC
TRBJ2-7	TRBD1	TRBV20-1	NA	CSAREGGKSYEQYF	TGCAGTGCTAGAGAAGGGGGCAAGTCCTACGAGCAGTACTTC
TRBJ1-4	TRBD1	TRBV7-8	NA	CASSLGRDRGEKLFF	TGTGCCAGCAGCTTAGGGCGAGACAGGGGGGAAAAACTGTTTTTT
TRBJ2-5	TRBD1	TRBV2	many	CATKRTGGEGTQYF	TGTGCCACCAAAAGGACAGGGGGCGAAGGGACCCAGTACTTC
TRBJ2-3	TRBD2	TRBV5-1	many	CASSRGTSGGADTQYF	TGCGCCAGCAGCCGGGGGACTAGCGGGGGGGCAGATACGCAGTATTTT
TRBJ1-4	NA	TRBV3-1	many	CASSPPGGLPGTPNEKLFF	TGTGCCAGCAGCCCTCCTGGTGGGCTCCCCGGGACACCGAATGAAAAACTGTTTTTT
TRBJ2-1	NA	TRBV20-1	many	CSATQRQKYNEQFF	TGCAGTGCCACCCAGAGACAAAAGTACAATGAGCAGTTCTTC
TRBJ2-2	NA	TRBV7-3	few	CASSPREDTGELFF	TGTGCCAGCAGCCCAAGGGAGGACACCGGGGAGCTGTTTTTT
TRBJ1-1	NA	TRBV20-1	NA	CSARGSPVEGYGMNTEAFF	TGCAGTGCTAGAGGGTCCCCAGTCGAGGGTTACGGGATGAACACTGAAGCTTTCTTT
TRBJ2-2	TRBD1	TRBV20-1	many	CSARDFGTGVRTGELFF	TGCAGTGCTAGAGATTTCGGGACAGGGGTTAGAACCGGGGAGCTGTTTTTT
TRBJ2-5	NA	TRBV5-6	many	CASRDPGSPQETQYF	TGTGCCAGCAGAGACCCGGGGAGTCCCCAAGAGACCCAGTACTTC
TRBJ2-7	TRBD1	TRBV29-1	many	CSVGRDSFYEQYF	TGCAGCGTAGGCCGGGACAGCTTCTACGAGCAGTACTTC
TRBJ2-2	TRBD1	TRBV5-1	NA	CASSLGTGPNTGELFF	TGCGCCAGCAGCTTGGGGACAGGTCCGAACACCGGGGAGCTGTTTTTT
TRBJ2-7	NA	TRBV20-1	few	CSAPRAATYEQYF	TGCAGTGCCCCCCGAGCAGCAACCTACGAGCAGTACTTC
TRBJ1-2	TRBD1	TRBV7-8	many	CASSPRDRESGNYGYTF	TGTGCCAGCAGCCCCCGGGACAGGGAATCCGGGAACTATGGCTACACCTTC
TRBJ2-5	NA	TRBV5-1	many	CASSLAGSRETQYF	TGCGCCAGCAGCTTGGCGGGCTCGCGGGAGACCCAGTACTTC